Each of the 24 T cell receptor beta chains below was sequenced from the same sample in a study of T-cell reconstitution after alpha-beta-depleted transplantation in children. Researchers prepared the TCRbeta library using unique molecular identifiers, the study reports. TCRdb re-called the PCR reads through MiXCR, storing one row per CDR3 protein. The sample consists of just over 350,000 distinct CDR3 sequences, more than 10% of them appearing once. The sample here was PBMCs, taken from the stem cell graft. The receptors shown here come from a human donor who donated a stem cell graft to a child with Fanconi anemia.

This clonotype was detected only a few times. The V and J genes are TRBV25-1 and TRBJ1-4, with TRBD1 identical over 8 bases. This CDR3 is built from 19 residues. The ends lost 0 bases at V and 4 bases at J; junction bases unmatched: 13. Germline-derived CDR1 and CDR2 are MGHDK and SYGVNS. CDR3 DNA: TGTGCCAGCAGTGAATATGCGAGGCTACCCACAGGGGGTAATGAAAAACTGTTTTTT. Its translation is CASSEYARLPTGGNEKLFF.

This clonotype has a handful of counts. This chain uses TRBV9 with TRBJ2-3; D may be TRBD1 or TRBD2 (6 bases each). The germline V gene encodes CDR1 SGDLS and CDR2 YYNGEE. The CDR3 runs to 16 residues. The germline V and J ends were trimmed by 0 bases and 6 bases, with 17 bases remaining between them. The CDR3: CASSVGRGGPTDTQYF. For the CDR3, the DNA is TGTGCCAGCAGCGTAGGGCGAGGGGGGCCAACGGATACGCAGTATTTT.

This rearrangement joins TRBV6-2 or TRBV6-3 to TRBJ2-7; D is unresolved. V gave up 3 bases and J gave up 0 bases, with 12 bases separating them. The CDR3 length is 15 residues. Germline V lookup: CDR1 MNHEY, CDR2 SVGEGT. The CDR3 DNA follows: TGTGCCAGCAGTTATCGACTCCCGGACTCCTACGAGCAGTACTTC. Encoded protein: CASSYRLPDSYEQYF.

The V call is TRBV5-1, the J call TRBJ1-2; the match to TRBD1 covers 10 bases. Trimming at V came to 3 bases and at J to 1 base, leaving 9 bases not matched to a gene. Looked up from germline, CDR1 is SGHRS and CDR2 is YFSETQ. The CDR3 totals 17 residues. The DNA for the CDR3 is TGCGCCAGCAGCTCCTGGACAGGGGGGGTTCTTAACTATGGCTACACCTTC. Its protein product is CASSSWTGGVLNYGYTF. Complete variable domain (other parts from reference TRBV5-1 and TRBJ1-2): KAGVTQTPRYLIKTRGQQVTLSCSPISGHRSVSWYQQTPGQGLQFLFEYFSETQRNKGNFPGRFSGRQFSNSRSEMNVSTLELGDSALYLCASSSWTGGVLNYGYTFGSGTRLTVV.

This clonotype appeared many times. The chain carries TRBV27 and TRBJ2-2; either TRBD1 or TRBD2 may supply D (6 bases each). CDR3 length: 14 residues. Germline CDR1 is MNHEY and CDR2 is SMNVEV (reference sequence). The ends were cut back, 7 bases at V and 5 bases at J, with 14 bases in the middle. The CDR3: CASIGGGMTGELFF. CDR3 DNA: TGTGCCAGCATCGGGGGCGGGATGACCGGGGAGCTGTTTTTT.

This clonotype was observed a few times. The chain recombines TRBV20-1 with TRBJ2-3; 7 bases are shared with TRBD1. Trimming at V came to 3 bases and at J to 5 bases, leaving 8 bases not matched to a gene. The CDR3 loop spans 14 amino acids. Looked up from germline, CDR1 is DFQATT and CDR2 is SNEGSKA (reference sequence). The CDR3 loop is CSARATGILDTQYF. In DNA, the CDR3 is TGCAGTGCTAGGGCGACAGGGATATTAGATACGCAGTATTTT.

This clonotype showed up many times. The V gene is TRBV4-2, the J gene TRBJ2-6; D is ambiguous. Per the germline V gene, CDR1 is LGHNA and CDR2 is YNFKEQ. This CDR3 contains 16 residues. V lost 1 base and J lost 4, with 11 bases in between. CDR3 sequence (DNA): TGTGCCAGCAGCCAAGTTGGGTTAGACGGGGCCAACGTCCTGACTTTC. It is translated as CASSQVGLDGANVLTF.

This clonotype was observed a few times. The chain has TRBV7-2 and TRBJ1-1; tentative D call: TRBD1 (6 bases). Trimming took off 6 bases at V and 0 bases at J, with 11 bases between the two ends. CDR3 length: 14 residues. Germline loops: CDR1 SGHTA, CDR2 FQGNSA. The CDR3 region has the DNA TGTGCCAGCAGTGACAGGTCTATGAACACTGAAGCTTTCTTT. Encoded protein: CASSDRSMNTEAFF.

The chain has TRBV15 and TRBJ2-5; D unresolved. CDR3 length: 14 amino acids. Germline V gene sequence: CDR1 LNHNV, CDR2 YYDKDF (reference sequence). The V gene lost 0 bases and the J gene lost 1 base, with 6 bases spanning the gap. The DNA of the CDR3 is TGTGCCACCAGCAGAGACTCCACCCAAGAGACCCAGTACTTC. Its translation: CATSRDSTQETQYF.

The sample holds a few counts of this clonotype. J is TRBJ2-2 and V is TRBV6-1; unclear D gene. V was clipped by 5 bases and J by 3 bases, with 13 bases between them. CDR3 size: 15 residues. Germline V gives CDR1 MNHNS, CDR2 SASEGT. The CDR3, as DNA: TGTGCCAGCAGTCCAAACCTGAAAGACACCGGGGAGCTGTTTTTT. Its protein product is CASSPNLKDTGELFF.

The chain combines TRBV11-2 with TRBJ2-1; 8 positions agree with TRBD2. With V trimmed by 6 bases and J by 6 bases, 10 bases remained unmatched. Germline values: CDR1 SGHAT, CDR2 FQNNGV. The CDR3 length is 15 residues. In DNA form, the CDR3 reads TGTGCCAGCAGTCATGGGTCGGGGGGGTTCAATGAGCAGTTCTTC. This encodes CASSHGSGGFNEQFF.

This chain joins TRBV19 and TRBJ2-3; 7 bases line up with TRBD1. The CDR3 length is 16 residues. With V trimmed by 1 base and J by 4 bases, 8 bases remained unmatched. Germline V lookup: CDR1 LNHDA, CDR2 SQIVND (reference sequence). CDR3 region: CASSIGAGGLSDTQYF. For the CDR3, the DNA is TGTGCCAGTAGTATAGGGGCAGGGGGTCTTTCAGATACGCAGTATTTT.

Many counts were recorded for this clonotype. The chain is built from TRBV9 and TRBJ1-3, with no clear D. V was shortened by 0 bases and J by 2 bases, with 6 bases between the two germline ends. This CDR3 is built from 14 residues. Germline assignment: CDR1 SGDLS and CDR2 YYNGEE. CDR3 sequence reads: CASSVGGAGNTIYF. The CDR3 nucleotides are TGTGCCAGCAGCGTAGGGGGAGCTGGAAACACCATATATTTT. The complete variable domain, with remaining parts taken from reference TRBV9 and TRBJ1-3, reads DSGVTQTPKHLITATGQRVTLRCSPRSGDLSVYWYQQSLDQGLQFLIQYYNGEERAKGNILERFSAQQFPDLHSELNLSSLELGDSALYFCASSVGGAGNTIYFGEGSWLTVV.

This clonotype was observed a few times. The rearrangement joins TRBV18 to TRBJ1-2; maybe TRBD1 (5 bases). V was shortened by 5 bases and J by 7 bases, with 20 bases between the two germline ends. This CDR3 spans 15 amino acids. Germline values: CDR1 KGHSH, CDR2 LQKENI. CDR3 sequence: CASSSSTGLLGGYTF. Here the CDR3 DNA reads TGTGCCAGCTCATCAAGCACAGGCCTTCTCGGTGGCTACACCTTC.

The chain employs TRBV20-1 and TRBJ2-5; weak D call: TRBD1 (7 bases). V was shortened by 6 bases and J by 3 bases, with 20 bases between the two germline ends. Germline assignment: CDR1 DFQATT and CDR2 SNEGSKA (reference sequence). The CDR3 consists of 15 residues. The CDR3 nucleotides are TGCAGTGCACACATGGAGGGGACAGCCGAAGAGACCCAGTACTTC. It codes for CSAHMEGTAEETQYF.

This clonotype was detected only a few times. V usage is TRBV5-1 and J usage is TRBJ2-7; the D gene is possibly TRBD1 (5 bases). The length of the CDR3 is 14 residues. The germline V gene has CDR1 SGHRS and CDR2 YFSETQ. V was trimmed by 5 bases and J by 0 bases, leaving 12 bases between them. CDR3 residues: CASRIQASSYEQYF. In DNA, the CDR3 is TGCGCCAGCAGAATACAGGCGAGCTCCTACGAGCAGTACTTC.

This clonotype was seen only a few times. The rearrangement uses TRBV9 and TRBJ1-3; 10 nucleotides line up with TRBD1. CDR3 size: 13 residues. Germline V gene sequence: CDR1 SGDLS, CDR2 YYNGEE. V shed 4 bases, J shed 8 bases, and the junction held 3 bases outside the gene matches. CDR3 DNA sequence: TGTGCCAGCAGCCCGGGACAGGGGTACACCATATATTTT. This translates into CASSPGQGYTIYF. The full variable domain, completed using reference TRBV9 and TRBJ1-3, is DSGVTQTPKHLITATGQRVTLRCSPRSGDLSVYWYQQSLDQGLQFLIQYYNGEERAKGNILERFSAQQFPDLHSELNLSSLELGDSALYFCASSPGQGYTIYFGEGSWLTVV.

This chain joins TRBV12-3 or TRBV12-4 and TRBJ1-1; 10 bases are shared with TRBD1. Unmatched junction bases numbered 7, after V lost 3 bases and J lost 3 bases. This CDR3 contains 16 residues. The CDR3 region is CASSFPGQGPDTEAFF. In DNA, the CDR3 is TGTGCCAGCAGTTTCCCGGGACAGGGGCCTGACACTGAAGCTTTCTTT.

This clonotype has a handful of counts. V gene TRBV6-1 combines with J gene TRBJ1-2; 9 bases align to TRBD1. V lost 2 bases and J lost 5; bases outside the gene matches: 3. CDR1 and CDR2 (germline): MNHNS, SASEGT. This CDR3 contains 14 residues. In DNA form, the CDR3 reads TGTGCCAGCAGTGAAAACAGGGGGCGATATGGCTACACCTTC. Protein: CASSENRGRYGYTF.

This clonotype was seen more than once but under ten times. The rearrangement joins TRBV4-2 to TRBJ2-1, with 7 bases aligning to TRBD1. Unmatched junction bases numbered 9, after V lost 0 bases and J lost 7 bases. Germline CDR1 and CDR2: LGHNA and YNFKEQ. This CDR3 region has 16 residues. The CDR3 protein is CASSQEFGQVRNEQFF. The CDR3 coding sequence is TGTGCCAGCAGCCAAGAATTTGGACAGGTTAGGAATGAGCAGTTCTTC.

There are a few counts of this clonotype. This chain joins TRBV5-1 and TRBJ1-2; tentative D call: TRBD1 (5 bases). This CDR3 contains 15 residues. Trimming took off 1 base at V and 0 bases at J, with 10 bases between the two ends. CDR1 and CDR2 from the germline V gene are SGHRS and YFSETQ. The CDR3 nucleotides are TGCGCCAGCAGCTTGATGGGGCTTCCTAACTATGGCTACACCTTC. Protein: CASSLMGLPNYGYTF.

Ten or more counts support this clonotype. This sequence joins TRBV10-1 and TRBJ1-6; a possible D gene is TRBD1 (6 bases). Germline CDR1 WNHNN, CDR2 SYGVQD (reference sequence). V lost 8 bases to trimming and J lost 7 bases, with 15 bases between them. This CDR3 spans 14 amino acids. The CDR3 bases are TGCGCCAGCCAGGGGTCCAACGGGAATTCACCCCTCCACTTT. This sequence encodes CASQGSNGNSPLHF.

J is TRBJ2-1 and V is TRBV5-5, with 9 bases identical to TRBD1. This CDR3 is 16 amino acids long. Trimming at V came to 0 bases and at J to 6 bases, leaving 7 bases not matched to a gene. Germline lookup yields CDR1 SGHKS and CDR2 YYEKEE (reference sequence). DNA of the CDR3: TGTGCCAGCAGCTTGGGCCCCGGGACAGGGATCAATGAGCAGTTCTTC. This encodes CASSLGPGTGINEQFF.

The chain recombines TRBV5-4 with TRBJ2-3; D uncertain. V lost 4 bases and J lost 2, with 11 bases in between. The germline CDR1 and CDR2 sequences are SGHNT and YYREEE (reference sequence). The CDR3 contains 14 residues. For the CDR3, the DNA is TGTGCCAGCAGCCCTTCTAGGGACACAGATACGCAGTATTTT. It specifies CASSPSRDTDTQYF.